This note documents a single T cell receptor beta chain sequence. The antigen remains undetermined. The data were produced by immunoSEQ multiplex PCR, yet TCRdb's version contains in-frame clones alone and is incomplete. The table has a few hundred thousand clones, around 91% seen once. The entry originates in a study of cytomegalovirus exposure and HLA in healthy donors. As for the study in general: The 90 to 150 validation repertoires were produced on the same platform as the roughly 670 repertoires of the first cohort. This was reported in a later analysis. Study-wide results and caveats: Despite most TCR sequences being rare, some public TCRs occurred in many donors. Reportedly, diagnosis of cytomegalovirus status by the classifier showed high specificity and sensitivity. The study put under 200 TCR beta chains on its list as cytomegalovirus-associated.

Material for sequencing was PBMCs. The sequence derives from a woman aged 18-30 years in good health and CMV-seronegative.

The CDR3 here is CASSLAGQGNNSPLHF. The CDR3, as DNA: TGTGCCAGCAGCTTAGCCGGACAGGGGAATAATTCACCCCTCCACTTT. This chain links TRBV7-8 with TRBJ1-6; 9 nucleotides agree with TRBD1. V was pared by 0 bases and J by 5 bases, with 2 bases of the junction left unmatched. Germline V gene lookup returns CDR1 SGHVS and CDR2 FQNEAQ. The CDR3 spans 16 residues.